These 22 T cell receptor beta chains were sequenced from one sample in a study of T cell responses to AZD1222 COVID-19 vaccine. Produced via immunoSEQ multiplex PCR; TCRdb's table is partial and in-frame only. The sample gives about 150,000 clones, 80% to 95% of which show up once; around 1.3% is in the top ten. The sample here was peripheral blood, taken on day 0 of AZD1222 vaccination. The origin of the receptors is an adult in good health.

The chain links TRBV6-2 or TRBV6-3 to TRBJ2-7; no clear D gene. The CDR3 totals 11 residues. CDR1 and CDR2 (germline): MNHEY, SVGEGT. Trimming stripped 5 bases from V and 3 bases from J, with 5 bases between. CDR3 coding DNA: TGTGCCAGCAGTCCCTACTACGAGCAGTACTTC. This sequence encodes CASSPYYEQYF.

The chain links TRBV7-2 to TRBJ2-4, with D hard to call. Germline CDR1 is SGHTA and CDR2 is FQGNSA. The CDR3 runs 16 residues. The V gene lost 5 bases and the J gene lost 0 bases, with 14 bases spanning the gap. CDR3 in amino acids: CASSRAALLAKNIQYF. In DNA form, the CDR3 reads TGTGCCAGCAGCCGGGCTGCTTTGCTAGCCAAAAACATTCAGTACTTC.

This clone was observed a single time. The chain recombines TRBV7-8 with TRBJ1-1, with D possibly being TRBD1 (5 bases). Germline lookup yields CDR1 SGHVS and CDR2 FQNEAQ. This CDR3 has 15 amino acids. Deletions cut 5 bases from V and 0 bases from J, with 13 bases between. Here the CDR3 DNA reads TGTGCCAGCAGCCCCCTCGGGGGGTTGAACACTGAAGCTTTCTTT. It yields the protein CASSPLGGLNTEAFF.

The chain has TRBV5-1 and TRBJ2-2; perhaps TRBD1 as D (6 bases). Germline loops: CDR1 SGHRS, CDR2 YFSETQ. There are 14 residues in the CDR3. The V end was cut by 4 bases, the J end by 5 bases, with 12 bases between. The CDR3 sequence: CASSAETGTGELFF. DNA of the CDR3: TGCGCCAGCAGCGCCGAAACAGGGACCGGGGAGCTGTTTTTT. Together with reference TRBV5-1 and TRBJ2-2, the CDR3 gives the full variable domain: KAGVTQTPRYLIKTRGQQVTLSCSPISGHRSVSWYQQTPGQGLQFLFEYFSETQRNKGNFPGRFSGRQFSNSRSEMNVSTLELGDSALYLCASSAETGTGELFFGEGSRLTVL.

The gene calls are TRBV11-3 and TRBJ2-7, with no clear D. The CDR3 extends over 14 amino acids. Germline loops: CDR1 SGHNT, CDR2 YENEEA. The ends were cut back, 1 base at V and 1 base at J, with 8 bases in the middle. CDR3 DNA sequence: TGTGCCAGCAGCTTAGGTGCCAGATCCTACGAGCAGTACTTC. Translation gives CASSLGARSYEQYF.

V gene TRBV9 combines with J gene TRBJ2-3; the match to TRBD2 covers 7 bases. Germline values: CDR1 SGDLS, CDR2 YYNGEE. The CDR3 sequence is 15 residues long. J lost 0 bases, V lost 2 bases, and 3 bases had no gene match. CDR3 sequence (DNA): TGTGCCAGCAGCGTCGGGACTACTAGCACAGATACGCAGTATTTT. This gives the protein CASSVGTTSTDTQYF.

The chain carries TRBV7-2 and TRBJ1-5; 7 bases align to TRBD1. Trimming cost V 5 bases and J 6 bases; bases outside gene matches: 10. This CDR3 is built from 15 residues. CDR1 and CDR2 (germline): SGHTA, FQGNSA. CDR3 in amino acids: CASSAQGYLGQPQHF. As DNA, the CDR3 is TGTGCCAGCAGCGCACAGGGGTATCTTGGTCAGCCCCAGCATTTT.

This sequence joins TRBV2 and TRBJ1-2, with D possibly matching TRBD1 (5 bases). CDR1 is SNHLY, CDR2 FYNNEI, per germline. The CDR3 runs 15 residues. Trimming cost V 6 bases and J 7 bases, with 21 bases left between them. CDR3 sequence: CASSPLAGGDRGYTF. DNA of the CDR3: TGTGCCAGCAGCCCCCTGGCCGGAGGGGACCGTGGCTACACCTTC.

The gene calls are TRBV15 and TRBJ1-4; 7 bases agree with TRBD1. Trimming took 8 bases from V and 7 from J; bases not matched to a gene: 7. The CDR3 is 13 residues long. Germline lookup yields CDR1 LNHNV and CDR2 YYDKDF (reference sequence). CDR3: CATAGTEVEKLFF. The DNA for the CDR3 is TGTGCCACCGCCGGGACAGAAGTTGAAAAACTGTTTTTT.

This chain's CDR3 is CASREPGQGQIYGYTF. CDR3 coding DNA: TGTGCCAGCAGGGAACCGGGACAGGGACAAATCTATGGCTACACCTTC. The chain recombines TRBV28 with TRBJ1-2, with 9 bases that match TRBD1. The CDR3 has 16 residues. V shed 6 bases and J 4 bases; nucleotides not matched to a gene: 12. The V gene's germline CDR1 is MDHEN and CDR2 SYDVKM.

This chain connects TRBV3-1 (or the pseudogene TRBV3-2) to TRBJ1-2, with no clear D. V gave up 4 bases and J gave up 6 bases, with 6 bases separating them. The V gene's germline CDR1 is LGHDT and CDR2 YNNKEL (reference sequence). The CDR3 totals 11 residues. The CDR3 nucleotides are TGTGCCAGCAGCCGTGACCATGGCTACACCTTC. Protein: CASSRDHGYTF.

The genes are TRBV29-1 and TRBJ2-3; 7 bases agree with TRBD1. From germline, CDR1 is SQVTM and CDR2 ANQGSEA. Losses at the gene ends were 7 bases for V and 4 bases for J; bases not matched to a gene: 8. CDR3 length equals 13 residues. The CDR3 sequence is CSAALGGSDTQYF. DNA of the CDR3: TGCAGCGCCGCTCTAGGGGGCTCAGATACGCAGTATTTT.

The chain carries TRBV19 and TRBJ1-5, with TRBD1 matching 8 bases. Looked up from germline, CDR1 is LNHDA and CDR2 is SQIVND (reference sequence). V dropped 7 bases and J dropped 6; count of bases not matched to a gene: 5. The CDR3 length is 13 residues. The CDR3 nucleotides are TGTGCCAGTACCCGACAGGGGCCTCAGCCCCAGCATTTT. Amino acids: CASTRQGPQPQHF.

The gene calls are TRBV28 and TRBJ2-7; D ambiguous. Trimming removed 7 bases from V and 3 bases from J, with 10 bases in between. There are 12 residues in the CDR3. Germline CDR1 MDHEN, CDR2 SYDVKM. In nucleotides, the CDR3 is TGTGCCAGCAATCGACGGAACTACGAGCAGTACTTC. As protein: CASNRRNYEQYF. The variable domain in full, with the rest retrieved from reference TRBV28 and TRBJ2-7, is DVKVTQSSRYLVKRTGEKVFLECVQDMDHENMFWYRQDPGLGLRLIYFSYDVKMKEKGDIPEGYSVSREKKERFSLILESASTNQTSMYLCASNRRNYEQYFGPGTRLTVT.

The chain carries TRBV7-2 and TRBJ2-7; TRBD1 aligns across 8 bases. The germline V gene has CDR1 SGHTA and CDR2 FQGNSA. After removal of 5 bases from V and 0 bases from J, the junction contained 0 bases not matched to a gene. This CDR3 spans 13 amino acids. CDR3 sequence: CASSTGGSYEQYF. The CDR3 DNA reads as TGTGCCAGCAGCACAGGGGGCTCCTACGAGCAGTACTTC. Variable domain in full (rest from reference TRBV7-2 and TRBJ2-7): GAGVSQSPSNKVTEKGKDVELRCDPISGHTALYWYRQSLGQGLEFLIYFQGNSAPDKSGLPSDRFSAERTGGSVSTLTIQRTQQEDSAVYLCASSTGGSYEQYFGPGTRLTVT.

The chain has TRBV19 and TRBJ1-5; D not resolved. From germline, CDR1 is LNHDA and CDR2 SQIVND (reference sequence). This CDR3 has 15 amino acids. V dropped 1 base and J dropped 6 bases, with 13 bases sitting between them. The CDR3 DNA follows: TGTGCCAGTAGTATAGGCCGAGGGCGCGGTCAGCCCCAGCATTTT. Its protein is CASSIGRGRGQPQHF.

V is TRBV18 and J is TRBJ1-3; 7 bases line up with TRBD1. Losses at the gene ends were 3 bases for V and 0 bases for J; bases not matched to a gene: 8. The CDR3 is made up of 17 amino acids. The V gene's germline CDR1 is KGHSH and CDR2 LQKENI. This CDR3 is CASSPEEGAISGNTIYF. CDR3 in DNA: TGTGCCAGCTCACCTGAAGAGGGGGCAATCTCTGGAAACACCATATATTTT.

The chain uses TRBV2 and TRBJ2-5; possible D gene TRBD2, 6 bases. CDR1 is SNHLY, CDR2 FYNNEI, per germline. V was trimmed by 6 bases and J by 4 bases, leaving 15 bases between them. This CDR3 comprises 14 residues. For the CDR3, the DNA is TGTGCCAGCAGCCGACTAGGATGGGGAGAGACCCAGTACTTC. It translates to CASSRLGWGETQYF. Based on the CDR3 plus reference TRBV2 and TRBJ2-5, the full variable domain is EPEVTQTPSHQVTQMGQEVILRCVPISNHLYFYWYRQILGQKVEFLVSFYNNEISEKSEIFDDQFSVERPDGSNFTLKIRSTKLEDSAMYFCASSRLGWGETQYFGPGTRLLVL.

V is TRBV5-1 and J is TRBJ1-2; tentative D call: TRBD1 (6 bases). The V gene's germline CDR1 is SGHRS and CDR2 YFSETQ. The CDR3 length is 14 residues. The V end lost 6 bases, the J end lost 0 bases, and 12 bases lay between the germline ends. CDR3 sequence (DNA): TGCGCCAGCACCCTACAGGGTACTAACTATGGCTACACCTTC. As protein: CASTLQGTNYGYTF. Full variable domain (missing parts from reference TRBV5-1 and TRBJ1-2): KAGVTQTPRYLIKTRGQQVTLSCSPISGHRSVSWYQQTPGQGLQFLFEYFSETQRNKGNFPGRFSGRQFSNSRSEMNVSTLELGDSALYLCASTLQGTNYGYTFGSGTRLTVV.

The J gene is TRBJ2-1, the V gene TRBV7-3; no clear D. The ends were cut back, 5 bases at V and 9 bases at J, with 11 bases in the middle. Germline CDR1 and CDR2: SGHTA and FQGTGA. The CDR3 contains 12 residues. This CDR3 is CASSPMGGEQFF. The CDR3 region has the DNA TGTGCCAGCAGCCCAATGGGTGGTGAGCAGTTCTTC.

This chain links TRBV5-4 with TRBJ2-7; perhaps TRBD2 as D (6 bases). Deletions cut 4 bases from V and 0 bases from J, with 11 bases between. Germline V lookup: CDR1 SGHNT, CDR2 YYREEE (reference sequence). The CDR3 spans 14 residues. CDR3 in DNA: TGTGCCAGCAGCCGAGGAGGGGTCTCCTACGAGCAGTACTTC. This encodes CASSRGGVSYEQYF.

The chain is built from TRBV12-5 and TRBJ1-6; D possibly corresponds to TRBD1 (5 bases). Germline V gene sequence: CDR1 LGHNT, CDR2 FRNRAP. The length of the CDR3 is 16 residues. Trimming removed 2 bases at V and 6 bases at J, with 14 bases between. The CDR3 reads CASGLMSRQTNSPLHF. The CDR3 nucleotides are TGTGCTAGTGGTTTGATGTCTCGACAGACTAATTCACCCCTCCACTTT. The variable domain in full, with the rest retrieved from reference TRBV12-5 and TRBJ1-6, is DARVTQTPRHKVTEMGQEVTMRCQPILGHNTVFWYRQTMMQGLELLAYFRNRAPLDDSGMPKDRFSAEMPDATLATLKIQPSEPRDSAVYFCASGLMSRQTNSPLHFGNGTRLTVT.